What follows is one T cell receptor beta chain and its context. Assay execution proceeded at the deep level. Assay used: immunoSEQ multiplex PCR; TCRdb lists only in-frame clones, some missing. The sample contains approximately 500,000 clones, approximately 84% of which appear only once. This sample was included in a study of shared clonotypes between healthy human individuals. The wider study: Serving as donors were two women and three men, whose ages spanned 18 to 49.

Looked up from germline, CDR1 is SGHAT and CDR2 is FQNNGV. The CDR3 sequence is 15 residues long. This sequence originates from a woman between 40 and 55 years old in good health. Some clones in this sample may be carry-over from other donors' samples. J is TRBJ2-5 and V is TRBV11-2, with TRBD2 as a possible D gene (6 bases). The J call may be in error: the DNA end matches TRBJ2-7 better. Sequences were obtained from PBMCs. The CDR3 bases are TGTGCCAGCAGCTTAGTCCGGGACTTCTCCCCCGAGCAGTACTTC. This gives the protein CASSLVRDFSPEQYF.